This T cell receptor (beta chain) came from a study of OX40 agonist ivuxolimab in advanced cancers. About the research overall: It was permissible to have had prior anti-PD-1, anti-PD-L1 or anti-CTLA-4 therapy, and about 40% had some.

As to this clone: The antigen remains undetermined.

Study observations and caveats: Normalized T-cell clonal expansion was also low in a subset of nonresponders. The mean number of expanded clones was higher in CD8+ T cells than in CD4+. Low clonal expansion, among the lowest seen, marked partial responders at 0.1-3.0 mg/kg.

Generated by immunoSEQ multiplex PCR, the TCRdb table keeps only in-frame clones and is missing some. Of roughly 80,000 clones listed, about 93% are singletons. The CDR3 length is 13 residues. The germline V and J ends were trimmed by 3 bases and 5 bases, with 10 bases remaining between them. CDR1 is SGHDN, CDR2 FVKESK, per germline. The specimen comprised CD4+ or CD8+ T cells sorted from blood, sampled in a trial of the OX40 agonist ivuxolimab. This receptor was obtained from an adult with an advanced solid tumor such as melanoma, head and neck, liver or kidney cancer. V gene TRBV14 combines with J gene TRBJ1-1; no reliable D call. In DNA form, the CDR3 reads TGTGCCAGCAGCCACGGGTTGGATACTGAAGCTTTCTTT. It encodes CASSHGLDTEAFF.